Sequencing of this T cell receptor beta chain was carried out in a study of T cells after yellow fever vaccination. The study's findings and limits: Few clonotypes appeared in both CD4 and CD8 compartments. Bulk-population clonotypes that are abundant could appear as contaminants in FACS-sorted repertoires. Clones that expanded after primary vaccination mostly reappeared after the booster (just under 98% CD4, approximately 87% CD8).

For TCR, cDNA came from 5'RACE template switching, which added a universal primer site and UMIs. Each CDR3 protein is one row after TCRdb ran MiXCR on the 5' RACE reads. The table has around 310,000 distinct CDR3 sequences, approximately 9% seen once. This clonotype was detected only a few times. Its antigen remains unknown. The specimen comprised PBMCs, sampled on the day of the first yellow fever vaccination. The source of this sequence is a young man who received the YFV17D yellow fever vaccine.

The CDR3, as DNA: TGTGCCAGCAGCTTGCCACGGGTAGCCAAAAACATTCAGTACTTC. It yields the protein CASSLPRVAKNIQYF. The genes are TRBV5-6 and TRBJ2-4; D remains ambiguous. Germline CDR1 is SGHDT and CDR2 is YYEEEE. The ends were cut back, 1 base at V and 0 bases at J, with 8 bases in the middle. The CDR3 covers 15 residues.